This TCR beta chain originates from a study of identical twins. Via MiXCR, TCRdb re-called the 5' RACE reads, giving one row per CDR3 protein. The table has 1.5 million to 2 million distinct CDR3 sequences, less than 35% seen once. The germline CDR1 and CDR2 sequences are LGHDT and YNNKEL (reference sequence). CDR3 length equals 14 residues. The chain has TRBV3-1 and TRBJ2-1; no definite D call. The DNA end is more similar to TRBJ2-7, so the J call may be wrong. This receptor was obtained from a newborn girl in good health. The sequencing sample was made of cord blood. The CDR3: CASSQFSSYNEQYF. DNA for the CDR3: TGTGCCAGCAGCCAGTTTAGCTCCTACAATGAGCAGTACTTC.